The entry below describes one T cell receptor beta chain. Sequencing was performed with immunoSEQ multiplex PCR; in TCRdb, only in-frame clones are kept and a portion is missing. The table records tens of thousands of clones, around 95% of them present only once. The data originate from a study of human versus mouse CDR3 diversity and MHC coevolution. This clonotype originated in a person aged 30 to 69 in good health. The sequenced material came from naive CD4+ T cells from blood. Subset noted: CD45RO-negative CD62L-positive naive CD4 T cells.

CDR3 nucleotides: TGTGCCAGCAGCCCTGACAGGGCGATAAGGGGCTACACCTTC. It encodes CASSPDRAIRGYTF. This chain joins TRBV7-2 and TRBJ1-2, with 7 bases lining up with TRBD1. This CDR3 spans 14 amino acids. V shed 5 bases and J 8 bases; nucleotides not matched to a gene: 11. Germline-derived CDR1 and CDR2 are SGHTA and FQGNSA.